A selection of T cell receptor beta chains follows, all from one sample in a study of early T cells in non-severe SARS-CoV-2 infection. A single record per CDR3 protein comes from TCRdb applying MiXCR to the 5' RACE reads. The sample consists of some 21,000 distinct CDR3 sequences, over 4% of them appearing once. The source material was whole blood. The receptors stem from an adult who was a healthcare worker with PCR-confirmed SARS-CoV-2 infection or an uninfected control (not recorded which). Both conserved end residues are part of each CDR3. D genes are given only for firm matches. Clone size is not always given. Where it is, it says once, few, many or a class for expanded clones.

cdr3_aa,cdr3_nt,v_call,d_call,j_call,clone_size
CASSLPYKTGDEAFF,TGTGCCAGCAGCTTGCCCTATAAAACAGGGGATGAAGCTTTCTTT,TRBV7-6,TRBD1,TRBJ1-1,many
CASSPGLDQEQYF,TGTGCCAGCAGCCCGGGGCTGGATCAGGAGCAGTACTTC,TRBV11-3,-,TRBJ2-7,many
CASSSPITKNTEAFF,TGTGCCAGCAGCTCGCCGATCACAAAGAACACTGAAGCTTTCTTT,TRBV7-9,-,TRBJ1-1,-
CASSRRQRNTEAFF,TGTGCCAGCAGCCGAAGACAGAGGAACACTGAAGCTTTCTTT,TRBV7-2,-,TRBJ1-1,many
CASTPKSTGRGRGYTF,TGTGCCAGCACCCCCAAGTCAACGGGCAGGGGCCGTGGCTACACCTTC,TRBV9,-,TRBJ1-2,many
CASTNRQANQPQHF,TGTGCCAGTACCAACCGACAGGCCAATCAGCCCCAGCATTTT,TRBV19,-,TRBJ1-5,many
CSASIAKGATNEQYF,TGCAGTGCTTCCATAGCGAAGGGGGCTACCAACGAGCAGTACTTC,TRBV20-1,TRBD1,TRBJ2-7,many
CASSPRPGSYNSPLHF,TGTGCCAGCAGCCCCCGCCCGGGCTCCTATAATTCACCCCTCCACTTT,TRBV11-3,-,TRBJ1-6,many
CASISQGYAWEAFF,TGTGCCAGCATTTCCCAGGGATACGCATGGGAAGCTTTCTTT,TRBV27,-,TRBJ1-1,-
CASSSFVKETQYF,TGTGCCAGCAGCTCATTCGTGAAAGAGACCCAGTACTTC,TRBV7-2,-,TRBJ2-5,many
CSASLGGQGWYGYTF,TGCAGTGCTAGTTTAGGGGGACAGGGTTGGTATGGCTACACCTTC,TRBV20-1,TRBD1,TRBJ1-2,medium-sized
CASGSTVNEAFF,TGTGCTAGTGGTTCGACAGTGAATGAAGCTTTCTTT,TRBV12-5,-,TRBJ1-1,many
CASSPIAGQETQYF,TGTGCCAGCAGTCCTATAGCGGGGCAAGAGACCCAGTACTTC,TRBV12-3/TRBV12-4,TRBD2,TRBJ2-5,few
CAISESRRVDTQYF,TGTGCCATCAGTGAGTCGAGACGGGTAGATACGCAGTATTTT,TRBV10-3,-,TRBJ2-3,many
CASSPRQGDPSYEQYF,TGTGCCAGCTCACCACGGCAGGGCGACCCATCCTACGAGCAGTACTTC,TRBV18,-,TRBJ2-7,few
CSAERPPARYEAFF,TGCAGTGCTGAGAGACCCCCAGCACGCTATGAAGCTTTCTTT,TRBV20-1,-,TRBJ1-1,medium-sized
CASLGNTEVFF,TGTGCCAGCTTGGGGAACACTGAAGTTTTCTTT,TRBV28,-,TRBJ1-1,many
CASSTLAIANTGELFF,TGCGCCAGCAGCACACTAGCGATCGCGAACACCGGGGAGCTGTTTTTT,TRBV5-1,TRBD2,TRBJ2-2,many
CASSYAGTGTEQYF,TGTGCCAGCAGCTATGCCGGGACAGGGACCGAGCAGTACTTC,TRBV11-2,TRBD1,TRBJ2-7,many
CAISESQGTEAFF,TGTGCCATCAGTGAGTCACAAGGGACTGAAGCTTTCTTT,TRBV10-3,-,TRBJ1-1,many
CASSLVIQGGPDTQYF,TGTGCCAGCAGCTTAGTAATTCAGGGCGGGCCAGATACGCAGTATTTT,TRBV7-6,-,TRBJ2-3,many
CASSSGAVTGNTIYF,TGTGCCAGCAGCTCCGGGGCGGTTACTGGAAACACCATATATTTT,TRBV11-2,-,TRBJ1-3,-
CASSLVALSSGEQYF,TGTGCCAGCAGCTTAGTAGCCCTCTCCTCGGGCGAGCAGTACTTC,TRBV11-2,-,TRBJ2-7,many
CASTLEGAGTAFF,TGTGCCAGCACCCTAGAAGGAGCAGGGACCGCTTTCTTT,TRBV6-6,-,TRBJ1-1,many
CASRSQGYYGYTF,TGTGCCAGCAGGTCCCAGGGGTACTATGGCTACACCTTC,TRBV12-3/TRBV12-4,-,TRBJ1-2,many
CASSSSHSGANVLTF,TGTGCCAGCAGCTCCAGCCACTCTGGGGCCAACGTCCTGACTTTC,TRBV7-9,-,TRBJ2-6,many
CASSPSTPAYNEQFF,TGTGCCAGCAGCCCCTCAACACCGGCCTACAATGAGCAGTTCTTC,TRBV6-2/TRBV6-3,-,TRBJ2-1,-
CASSYSLFWSYEQYF,TGTGCCAGCAGTTACTCGCTGTTTTGGTCCTACGAGCAGTACTTC,TRBV6-6,-,TRBJ2-7,many
CASSYGTSPHEQYF,TGTGCCAGCAGTTACGGGACTAGTCCCCACGAGCAGTACTTC,TRBV6-6,TRBD2,TRBJ2-7,medium-sized
CASSPSPGQHEKLFF,TGTGCCAGCAGCCCGTCACCGGGACAGCATGAAAAACTGTTTTTT,TRBV7-2,TRBD1,TRBJ1-4,many
CASTSRGVGETQYF,TGTGCCAGTACATCGCGGGGGGTAGGAGAGACCCAGTACTTC,TRBV19,TRBD2,TRBJ2-5,many
CASSQAPGSGAQKTFF,TGTGCCAGCAGCCAAGCCCCCGGGAGCGGAGCCCAAAAAACTTTTTTT,TRBV4-2,-,TRBJ1-4,many
CSAYDTSSYNSPLHF,TGCAGTGCTTATGACACTAGCTCCTATAATTCACCCCTCCACTTT,TRBV20-1,-,TRBJ1-6,medium-sized
CASSSGQFPNSPLHF,TGTGCCAGCAGCTCGGGACAGTTCCCTAATTCACCCCTCCACTTT,TRBV5-4,TRBD1,TRBJ1-6,many
CASSYSYRPYNEQFF,TGTGCCAGCAGTTACTCCTATCGTCCTTACAATGAGCAGTTCTTC,TRBV6-5,-,TRBJ2-1,-